This T cell receptor beta chain was sequenced in a study of PD-1 blockade in mismatch repair-deficient tumors. CDR3 length: 19 amino acids. Germline CDR1 and CDR2: SGHRS and YFSETQ. V lost 4 bases and J lost 3; bases outside the gene matches: 16. Study-wide findings and caveats: After pembrolizumab, tumor-resident clones rose rapidly, then generally contracted before radiologic responses.

The protocol was immunoSEQ multiplex PCR, while the TCRdb copy is restricted to in-frame clones and leaves out a portion. This sample has some 100,000 clones, with 70% to 85% found just once. To note about this clone: Its matching antigen is unknown. This same CDR3 is encoded by further DNA sequences in the sample.

The source material was peripheral blood, sampled roughly 35 weeks after starting pembrolizumab. This TCR was recovered from an adult with mismatch repair-deficient cancer. The gene calls are TRBV5-1 and TRBJ2-1; TRBD2 aligns across 10 bases. In DNA form, the CDR3 reads TGCGCCAGCAGCCTGGCCCTAACTCTAGCGGGAGAGTACTACAATGAGCAGTTCTTC. This encodes CASSLALTLAGEYYNEQFF. Supplemented by reference TRBV5-1 and TRBJ2-1, the full variable domain reads KAGVTQTPRYLIKTRGQQVTLSCSPISGHRSVSWYQQTPGQGLQFLFEYFSETQRNKGNFPGRFSGRQFSNSRSEMNVSTLELGDSALYLCASSLALTLAGEYYNEQFFGPGTRLTVL.